These 26 T cell receptor beta chains were sequenced from one sample in a study of HIV-infected patients and healthy controls. Reverse transcription used around 480 ng RNA and constant-region primers for alpha and beta. Each of the alpha and beta chains got its own library through chain-specific third strand synthesis with indices. A single record per CDR3 protein comes from TCRdb applying MiXCR to the 5' RACE reads. Of 10,000 or so distinct CDR3 sequences in the sample, 8% were seen once. Whole blood was used without fractionation, so all unsorted peripheral T cells were included. The source material was blood. The receptors were gathered from an adult in good health.

By sample share, this clonotype is medium-sized. CDR3 region: CASSLVSPLQDPNTEAFF. Written as DNA, the CDR3 is TGTGCCAGCAGCTTAGTGTCTCCCCTCCAGGATCCTAACACTGAAGCTTTCTTT. The chain uses TRBV11-2 and TRBJ1-1; no clear D gene. Germline V gene sequence: CDR1 SGHAT, CDR2 FQNNGV. V was shortened by 1 base and J by 2 bases, with 20 bases between the two germline ends. This CDR3 contains 18 residues.

By sample fraction, this clonotype is medium-sized (0.01 to 0.1%). The gene calls are TRBV12-3 or TRBV12-4 and TRBJ2-5; possible D gene TRBD1, 5 bases. The V end lost 6 bases, the J end lost 3 bases, and 14 bases lay between the germline ends. This CDR3 spans 14 amino acids. The CDR3 DNA sequence: TGTGCCAGCAGCCCCCTAGGGGCGGAAGAGACCCAGTACTTC. Its translation is CASSPLGAEETQYF.

This clonotype counts as medium-sized. The rearrangement joins TRBV5-6 to TRBJ2-7; D perhaps matches TRBD2 (6 bases). Between the trimmed V and J ends, which lost 4 bases and 5 bases, there was a span of 10 bases. The CDR3 runs 12 residues. CDR1 SGHDT and CDR2 YYEEEE come from the germline V gene. CDR3 bases: TGTGCCAGCAGCCGGGGGTGGCACGAGCAGTACTTC. This codes for CASSRGWHEQYF.

The gene calls are TRBV30 and TRBJ1-1; a weak D match, TRBD1 (5 bases). Germline V gene sequence: CDR1 GTSNPN, CDR2 SVGIG (reference sequence). CDR3 length equals 11 residues. CDR3 bases: TGTGCGACGGGGCAGGGCAATGAAGCTTTCTTT. Protein: CATGQGNEAFF.

V is TRBV12-3 or TRBV12-4 and J is TRBJ2-7, with D unresolved. V lost 5 bases, J lost 5 bases, and 10 bases lay in between. The CDR3 runs to 12 residues. The CDR3, as DNA: TGTGCCAGCAGTCTCCATTCCAACGAGCAGTACTTC. Translation: CASSLHSNEQYF.

This clonotype was seen ten or more times. V gene TRBV30 combines with J gene TRBJ2-7; D is unresolved. The CDR3 runs to 13 residues. Germline assignment: CDR1 GTSNPN and CDR2 SVGIG (reference sequence). The V gene lost 3 bases and the J gene lost 3 bases, with 12 bases spanning the gap. The CDR3 loop is CAWRISVNYEQYF. The CDR3 nucleotides are TGTGCCTGGAGAATCTCCGTAAACTACGAGCAGTACTTC.

This clonotype was seen ten or more times. The chain combines TRBV7-2 with TRBJ2-3; TRBD1 might be the D (7 bases). Germline-derived CDR1 and CDR2 are SGHTA and FQGNSA. V dropped 3 bases and J dropped 1 base, with 17 bases sitting between them. The CDR3 has 17 residues. CDR3 nucleotide sequence: TGTGCCAGCAGCTTCCTTCCCCAGGGGGGCCGCACAGATACGCAGTATTTT. Its translation: CASSFLPQGGRTDTQYF.

This clonotype was seen repeatedly, ten times or more. V usage is TRBV7-3 and J usage is TRBJ2-2, with 10 bases matching TRBD1. Germline values: CDR1 SGHTA, CDR2 FQGTGA. The CDR3 spans 17 residues. V lost 3 bases and J lost 6; bases outside the gene matches: 10. The CDR3 sequence is CASSFSRQGAGAGELFF. The CDR3 DNA reads as TGTGCCAGCAGCTTCTCCCGACAGGGGGCAGGTGCCGGGGAGCTGTTTTTT.

V gene TRBV5-1 combines with J gene TRBJ2-7; 8 nucleotides line up with TRBD1. The J segment lost 5 bases and the V segment lost 4 bases, leaving 11 bases of the junction unmatched. CDR3 length equals 15 residues. From germline, CDR1 is SGHRS and CDR2 YFSETQ. CDR3 sequence (DNA): TGCGCCAGCAGCCTTTCGGACAGGGTGAGCGACGAGCAGTACTTC. Translation gives CASSLSDRVSDEQYF.

This clonotype is labeled as medium-sized (0.01 to 0.1%). The junction differs from germline at one of its ends, possibly a read error. The rearrangement uses TRBV15 and TRBJ2-5; the D is unclear. The CDR3 is 12 residues long. CDR1 LNHNV and CDR2 YYDKDF come from the germline V gene (reference sequence). CDR3 DNA sequence: TGTGCCACCAGCAGAGGTTCCGGCCTACTATCCTTC. Its protein is CATSRGSGLLSF. Looking up the rest from reference TRBV15 and TRBJ2-5 gives the full variable domain: DAMVIQNPRYQVTQFGKPVTLSCSQTLNHNVMYWYQQKSSQAPKLLFHYYDKDFNNEADTPDNFQSRRPNTSFCFLDIRSPGLGDTAMYLCATSRGSGLLSFGPGTRLLVL.

The chain links TRBV27 to TRBJ1-5; D unclear. With 3 bases removed from V and 5 bases from J, the gap between germline ends came to 5 bases. Germline CDR1 is MNHEY and CDR2 is SMNVEV (reference sequence). This CDR3 has 12 amino acids. CDR3 coding DNA: TGTGCCAGCAGTTTTACACATCAGCCCCAGCATTTT. This sequence encodes CASSFTHQPQHF.

This clonotype has ten or more counts. The chain is built from TRBV3-1 and TRBJ2-1; a possible D gene is TRBD2 (6 bases). The CDR3 loop spans 15 amino acids. The V gene's germline CDR1 is LGHDT and CDR2 YNNKEL (reference sequence). The germline V and J ends were trimmed by 0 bases and 2 bases, with 8 bases remaining between them. Here the CDR3 reads CASSQELAPYNEQFF. DNA of the CDR3: TGTGCCAGCAGCCAAGAACTAGCCCCCTACAATGAGCAGTTCTTC.

At least ten counts were recorded for this clonotype. The chain employs TRBV6-5 and TRBJ1-1; D is perhaps TRBD1 (6 bases). This CDR3 region has 13 residues. The germline V gene encodes CDR1 MNHEY and CDR2 SVGAGI. V was shortened by 5 bases and J by 9 bases, with 16 bases between the two germline ends. In DNA form, the CDR3 reads TGTGCCAGCAGTCCCTCGGGTACAGGGCAAGCTTTCTTT. This encodes CASSPSGTGQAFF.

Ten or more counts support this clonotype. V usage is TRBV14 and J usage is TRBJ2-1; D gene ambiguous. Germline CDR1 reads SGHDN; CDR2 reads FVKESK. The CDR3 is 14 amino acids. V gave up 4 bases and J gave up 3 bases, with 10 bases separating them. The CDR3, as DNA: TGTGCCAGCAGCCCCTTATGGAACTACAATGAGCAGTTCTTC. The encoded protein is CASSPLWNYNEQFF.

This clonotype is categorized as medium-sized (0.01 to 0.1%). V gene TRBV5-5 combines with J gene TRBJ1-3, with D tentatively TRBD1 (6 bases). This CDR3 contains 15 residues. Germline V gene lookup returns CDR1 SGHKS and CDR2 YYEKEE (reference sequence). Trimming removed 0 bases at V and 0 bases at J, with 7 bases between. In DNA, the CDR3 is TGTGCCAGCAGCTTGGAGGGGGTCTCTGGAAACACCATATATTTT. This encodes CASSLEGVSGNTIYF.

This clonotype was counted at least ten times. The J gene is TRBJ2-2, the V gene TRBV28; D is unresolved. V was shortened by 6 bases and J by 8 bases, with 4 bases between the two germline ends. CDR1 is MDHEN, CDR2 SYDVKM, per germline. There are 10 residues in the CDR3. The CDR3 bases are TGTGCCAGCAGGAGGGGGGAGCTGTTTTTT. As protein: CASRRGELFF.

By sample share, this clonotype is medium-sized. V usage is TRBV20-1 and J usage is TRBJ2-3; D perhaps matches TRBD2 (6 bases). Trimming shortened V by 7 bases and J by 6 bases, and 14 bases separated the two germline ends. From germline, CDR1 is DFQATT and CDR2 SNEGSKA (reference sequence). The CDR3 is made up of 12 amino acids. CDR3 DNA: TGCAGTGTCACGACTAGTGTGGATACGCAGTATTTT. The encoded protein is CSVTTSVDTQYF.

This clonotype was seen a single time. The junction shows a germline mismatch at one end, possibly a read error. In nucleotides, the CDR3 is TGTGCCAGCAGCTCCATTTCCCCCCGTCCCACCCTCGGTGCCAGATACGCAGTATTT. It codes for CASSSISPRPTLGARYAVF. The V and J genes are TRBV28 and TRBJ2-3, with no clear D. This CDR3 contains 19 residues. Germline loops: CDR1 MDHEN, CDR2 SYDVKM.

The chain recombines TRBV7-9 with TRBJ2-1, with 11 nucleotides matching TRBD1. Unmatched junction bases numbered 7, after V lost 5 bases and J lost 7 bases. The CDR3 spans 15 residues. CDR1 and CDR2 from the germline V gene are SEHNR and FQNEAQ (reference sequence). The CDR3, as DNA: TGTGCCAGCAGCCCCCGGGACAGGGGGGGGAATGAGCAGTTCTTC. This gives the protein CASSPRDRGGNEQFF.

This clonotype was observed many times. The chain joins TRBV6-2 or TRBV6-3 to TRBJ2-1; no clear D. In germline, CDR1 is MNHEY, CDR2 SVGEGT. Deletions cut 10 bases from V and 8 bases from J, with 9 bases between. This CDR3 is built from 10 residues. The CDR3 here is CAIDFDEQFF. Here the CDR3 DNA reads TGTGCCATAGACTTTGATGAGCAGTTCTTC.

V usage is TRBV7-2 and J usage is TRBJ1-2; D is uncertain. CDR3 size: 15 residues. Germline V gene sequence: CDR1 SGHTA, CDR2 FQGNSA. V was shortened by 5 bases and J by 2 bases, with 15 bases between the two germline ends. CDR3 amino acids: CASSPHGGQNYGYTF. DNA for the CDR3: TGTGCCAGCAGCCCCCATGGAGGGCAGAACTATGGCTACACCTTC.

The sample holds many counts of this clonotype. This chain joins TRBV6-1 and TRBJ1-5; D ambiguous. This CDR3 is built from 14 residues. The germline CDR1 and CDR2 sequences are MNHNS and SASEGT. V dropped 2 bases and J dropped 6 bases, with 11 bases sitting between them. For the CDR3, the DNA is TGTGCCAGCAGTGAAACTCGAGGCGGTCAGCCCCAGCATTTT. It is translated as CASSETRGGQPQHF.

In this sample, this clonotype is medium-sized. V usage is TRBV4-3 and J usage is TRBJ2-1, with 8 nucleotides matching TRBD2. This CDR3 is built from 16 residues. After removal of 0 bases from V and 7 bases from J, the junction contained 8 bases not matched to a gene. The germline V gene encodes CDR1 LGHNA and CDR2 YSLEER. CDR3 nucleotide sequence: TGCGCCAGCAGCCAAGACGGGAGGGCCGGATGGAATGAGCAGTTCTTC. This codes for CASSQDGRAGWNEQFF.

This clonotype occurred many times. This sequence joins TRBV18 and TRBJ2-2; 8 bases are shared with TRBD1. Germline V lookup: CDR1 KGHSH, CDR2 LQKENI. This CDR3 has 16 residues. The junction had 10 bases not matched to a gene; V was cut back by 5 bases and J by 5 bases. DNA for the CDR3: TGTGCCAGCTCAACGGCCGTAGGACAGGGAACCGGGGAGCTGTTTTTT. This encodes CASSTAVGQGTGELFF.

This sequence joins TRBV6-2 or TRBV6-3 and TRBJ2-5, with 8 positions matching TRBD1. The V gene end was trimmed by 5 bases and the J gene end by 2 bases; junction bases not matched to a gene: 16. Per the germline V gene, CDR1 is MNHEY and CDR2 is SVGEGT. The CDR3 length is 18 residues. CDR3: CASSMNRDRFIGQETQYF. In DNA, the CDR3 is TGTGCCAGCAGTATGAACCGGGACAGGTTTATCGGACAAGAGACCCAGTACTTC.

By sample fraction, this clonotype is medium-sized (0.01 to 0.1%). The V and J genes are TRBV14 and TRBJ2-1; D is unclear. The V gene lost 2 bases and the J gene lost 0 bases, with 8 bases spanning the gap. The CDR3 sequence is 15 residues long. Germline V gene data show CDR1 as SGHDN and CDR2 as FVKESK. The CDR3 DNA is TGTGCCAGCAGCCAAAGGCCCCCCTCCTACAATGAGCAGTTCTTC. It specifies CASSQRPPSYNEQFF.